A selection of T cell receptor beta chains follows, all from one sample in a study of cytomegalovirus exposure and HLA in healthy donors. Produced via immunoSEQ multiplex PCR; TCRdb's table is partial and in-frame only. The sample has tens of thousands of clones; roughly 90% are singletons. The sample consisted of PBMCs. These receptors all come from a young man in good health and CMV-seronegative. The CDR3 runs from the conserved cysteine through the conserved F or W. Fields, in order: CDR3 length, V gene, D gene, clone size, J gene, CDR3 protein, CDR3 DNA. The D gene is left open where the match is weak. Some rows have no size entry. The others give once, few or many, or a class for an expanded clone.

CDR3 length: 13
V gene: TRBV27
D gene: NA
clone size: NA
J gene: TRBJ2-1
CDR3 protein: CASSLGVWDEQFF
CDR3 DNA: TGTGCCAGCTCCCTCGGGGTGTGGGATGAGCAGTTCTTC

CDR3 length: 15
V gene: TRBV28
D gene: NA
clone size: NA
J gene: TRBJ1-4
CDR3 protein: CASSFVAAGNEKLFF
CDR3 DNA: TGTGCCAGCAGTTTTGTGGCTGCAGGAAATGAAAAACTGTTTTTT

CDR3 length: 13
V gene: TRBV6-4
D gene: NA
clone size: many
J gene: TRBJ2-7
CDR3 protein: CASSPGSEGEQYF
CDR3 DNA: TGTGCCAGCAGTCCCGGGTCCGAAGGCGAGCAGTACTTC

CDR3 length: 16
V gene: TRBV4-2
D gene: TRBD2
clone size: NA
J gene: TRBJ2-7
CDR3 protein: CASSLTGGTSGYEQYF
CDR3 DNA: TGTGCCAGCAGCCTCACGGGCGGGACTAGCGGCTACGAGCAGTACTTC

CDR3 length: 15
V gene: TRBV6-4
D gene: TRBD1
clone size: many
J gene: TRBJ1-4
CDR3 protein: CASSERPGTAEKLFF
CDR3 DNA: TGTGCCAGCAGTGAAAGGCCCGGGACAGCAGAAAAACTGTTTTTT

CDR3 length: 12
V gene: TRBV6-5
D gene: NA
clone size: few
J gene: TRBJ2-7
CDR3 protein: CASSHTGYEQYF
CDR3 DNA: TGTGCCAGCAGCCACACAGGGTACGAGCAGTACTTC

CDR3 length: 19
V gene: TRBV9
D gene: NA
clone size: NA
J gene: TRBJ1-2
CDR3 protein: CASSVERKWGAGEQYGYTF
CDR3 DNA: TGTGCCAGCAGCGTAGAGCGCAAGTGGGGGGCGGGGGAGCAATATGGCTACACCTTC

CDR3 length: 13
V gene: TRBV6-5
D gene: TRBD1
clone size: NA
J gene: TRBJ2-7
CDR3 protein: CASTRDRDHEQYF
CDR3 DNA: TGTGCCAGCACCCGTGACAGGGACCACGAGCAGTACTTC

CDR3 length: 14
V gene: TRBV10-1
D gene: NA
clone size: NA
J gene: TRBJ2-2
CDR3 protein: CASSGALNTGELFF
CDR3 DNA: TGCGCCAGCTCCGGAGCCTTGAACACCGGGGAGCTGTTTTTT

CDR3 length: 16
V gene: TRBV15
D gene: NA
clone size: NA
J gene: TRBJ2-7
CDR3 protein: CATSRGENDRIYEQYF
CDR3 DNA: TGTGCCACCAGCAGAGGGGAAAATGACAGAATTTACGAGCAGTACTTC

CDR3 length: 13
V gene: TRBV11-3
D gene: NA
clone size: NA
J gene: TRBJ2-5
CDR3 protein: CASSRGSQETQYF
CDR3 DNA: TGTGCCAGCAGCCGGGGGAGCCAAGAGACCCAGTACTTC

CDR3 length: 17
V gene: TRBV6-1
D gene: TRBD1
clone size: NA
J gene: TRBJ1-4
CDR3 protein: CASSEARTGGWSEKLFF
CDR3 DNA: TGTGCCAGCAGTGAAGCTCGGACAGGGGGCTGGAGTGAAAAACTGTTTTTT

CDR3 length: 14
V gene: TRBV25-1
D gene: TRBD1
clone size: NA
J gene: TRBJ2-5
CDR3 protein: CASSHPGQGGTQYF
CDR3 DNA: TGTGCCAGCAGCCATCCGGGACAGGGGGGAACCCAGTACTTC

CDR3 length: 12
V gene: TRBV5-1
D gene: NA
clone size: NA
J gene: TRBJ1-6
CDR3 protein: CASKAGNSPLHF
CDR3 DNA: TGCGCCAGCAAGGCAGGTAATTCACCCCTCCACTTT

CDR3 length: 16
V gene: TRBV27
D gene: NA
clone size: NA
J gene: TRBJ1-2
CDR3 protein: CASSIDKRGLGYGYTF
CDR3 DNA: TGTGCCAGCAGTATTGACAAACGGGGTCTCGGCTATGGCTACACCTTC

CDR3 length: 16
V gene: TRBV18
D gene: TRBD1
clone size: NA
J gene: TRBJ2-3
CDR3 protein: CASSPGQGFSTDTQYF
CDR3 DNA: TGTGCCAGCTCACCGGGACAGGGGTTTAGCACAGATACGCAGTATTTT

CDR3 length: 16
V gene: TRBV10-1
D gene: TRBD2
clone size: NA
J gene: TRBJ2-2
CDR3 protein: CARGNAGGRVTGELFF
CDR3 DNA: TGCGCCAGGGGAAACGCGGGGGGCCGCGTCACCGGGGAGCTGTTTTTT

CDR3 length: 14
V gene: TRBV6-4
D gene: NA
clone size: NA
J gene: TRBJ2-1
CDR3 protein: CASRRESSYNEQFF
CDR3 DNA: TGTGCCAGCAGACGGGAGAGCTCCTACAATGAGCAGTTCTTC

CDR3 length: 13
V gene: TRBV7-2
D gene: NA
clone size: NA
J gene: TRBJ1-2
CDR3 protein: CASSVDRIYGYTF
CDR3 DNA: TGTGCCAGCAGCGTAGACAGGATCTATGGCTACACCTTC

CDR3 length: 14
V gene: TRBV5-1
D gene: NA
clone size: NA
J gene: TRBJ1-4
CDR3 protein: CASSPLTGDEKLFF
CDR3 DNA: TGCGCCAGCAGTCCTCTGACAGGTGATGAAAAACTGTTTTTT

CDR3 length: 15
V gene: TRBV29-1
D gene: NA
clone size: NA
J gene: TRBJ2-2
CDR3 protein: CSVEDGRTNTGELFF
CDR3 DNA: TGCAGCGTTGAAGATGGCAGGACGAACACCGGGGAGCTGTTTTTT

CDR3 length: 15
V gene: TRBV6-4
D gene: TRBD2
clone size: NA
J gene: TRBJ2-3
CDR3 protein: CASSPSSGGTDTQYF
CDR3 DNA: TGTGCCAGCAGCCCGTCTAGCGGGGGAACAGATACGCAGTATTTT

CDR3 length: 12
V gene: TRBV7-8
D gene: NA
clone size: NA
J gene: TRBJ1-2
CDR3 protein: CASSKTRSGYTF
CDR3 DNA: TGTGCCAGCAGCAAGACCAGGTCCGGCTACACCTTC

CDR3 length: 19
V gene: TRBV14
D gene: TRBD2
clone size: NA
J gene: TRBJ2-5
CDR3 protein: CASSPGLAGGPVLEETQYF
CDR3 DNA: TGTGCCAGCAGCCCGGGACTAGCGGGGGGGCCCGTTTTAGAAGAGACCCAGTACTTC